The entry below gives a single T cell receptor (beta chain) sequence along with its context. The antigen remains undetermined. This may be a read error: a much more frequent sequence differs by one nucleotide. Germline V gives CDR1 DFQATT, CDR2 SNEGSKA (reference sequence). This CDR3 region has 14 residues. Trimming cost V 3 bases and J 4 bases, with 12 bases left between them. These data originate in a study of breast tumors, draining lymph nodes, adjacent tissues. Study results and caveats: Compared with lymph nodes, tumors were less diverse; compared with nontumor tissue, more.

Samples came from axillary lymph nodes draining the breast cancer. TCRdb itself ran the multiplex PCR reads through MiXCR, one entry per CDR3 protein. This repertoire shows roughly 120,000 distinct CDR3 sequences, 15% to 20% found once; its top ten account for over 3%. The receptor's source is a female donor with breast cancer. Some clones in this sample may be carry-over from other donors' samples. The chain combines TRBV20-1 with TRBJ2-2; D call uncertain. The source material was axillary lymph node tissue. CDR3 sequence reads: CSARAEHTTGELFF. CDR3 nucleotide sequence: TGCAGTGCTAGGGCGGAACACACCACCGGGGAGCTGTTTTTT.